This T cell receptor beta chain was sequenced in a study of blood T cell repertoires in COVID-19. Study in general: PBMCs, B-cell-depleted T cells, or T cells provided the cDNA or gDNA that made up the material.

In the original workflow: Reference gene primer amplification in the assay estimated nucleated cell counts. Profiling relied on immunoSEQ multiplex PCR, and the TCRdb table lists in-frame clones only, not all of them. Clone size and V and J calls were adopted from that table, with D and trimming inferred from the DNA. The table lists some 400,000 clones, 80% to 90% of them singletons. Before being deemed recovered, Cohort 3 donors had two negative PCRs, clearance, or symptom resolution. V was pared by 5 bases and J by 13 bases, with 17 bases between. In germline, CDR1 is MNHEY, CDR2 SVGAGI. The CDR3 contains 12 residues.

This receptor was obtained from a man in his thirties or forties who had recovered from COVID-19. This rearrangement joins TRBV6-5 to TRBJ1-1, with D perhaps TRBD1 (5 bases). Input material: PBMCs or T cells enriched from blood (not recorded which). The DNA for the CDR3 is TGTGCCAGCAGTCCGTTGGGGGGGAAGGGTTTCTTT. Translating it yields CASSPLGGKGFF.